Included here is one T cell receptor beta chain sequence, with context. The method was immunoSEQ multiplex PCR; TCRdb's version includes in-frame clones alone and lacks a portion of them. The table has tens of thousands of clones, around 89% seen once. The data originate from a study of cytomegalovirus exposure and HLA in healthy donors. The sample was PBMCs. This TCR came from a woman between 18 and 29 years old in good health and CMV-seronegative.

This chain's CDR3 is CATSRDYLRAPVGNTIYF. The CDR3 bases are TGTGCCACCAGCAGAGATTACCTGAGGGCACCGGTGGGAAACACCATATATTTT. The rearrangement uses TRBV15 and TRBJ1-3; the D is unclear. CDR1 and CDR2 (germline): LNHNV, YYDKDF (reference sequence). There are 18 residues in the CDR3. V gave up 0 bases and J gave up 4 bases, with 19 bases separating them.